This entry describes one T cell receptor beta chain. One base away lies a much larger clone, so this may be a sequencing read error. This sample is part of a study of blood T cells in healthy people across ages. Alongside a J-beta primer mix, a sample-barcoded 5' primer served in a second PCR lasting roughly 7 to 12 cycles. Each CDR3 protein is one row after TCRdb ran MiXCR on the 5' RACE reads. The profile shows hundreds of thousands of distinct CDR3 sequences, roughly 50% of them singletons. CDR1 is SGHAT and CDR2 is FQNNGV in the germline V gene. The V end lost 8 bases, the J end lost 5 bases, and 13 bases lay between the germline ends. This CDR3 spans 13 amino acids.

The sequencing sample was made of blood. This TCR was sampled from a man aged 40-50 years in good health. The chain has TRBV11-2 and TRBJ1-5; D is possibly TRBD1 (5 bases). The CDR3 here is CASGPDRDQPQHF. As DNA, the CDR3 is TGTGCCAGCGGCCCCGACAGAGATCAGCCCCAGCATTTT.